This T cell receptor (beta chain) was profiled in a study of blood T cells in healthy people across ages. CDR3 size: 16 residues. The germline gives CDR1 SGHTA, CDR2 FQGNSA. The germline V and J ends were trimmed by 2 bases and 0 bases, with 14 bases remaining between them. Primed by a sample-barcoded 5' primer and a J-beta primer mix, a second PCR proceeded for about 6 to 11 cycles. Using its own MiXCR run on the 5' RACE reads, TCRdb lists one record per CDR3 protein. The sample has about 760,000 distinct CDR3 sequences, 25% seen once. These data were also filed under a second study, of T cells of mothers and their children. That study adds: Per 15 ul, 1.5 ug of RNA was used, with all extracted RNA going into cDNA synthesis.

Specimen: blood. The chain combines TRBV7-2 with TRBJ2-7; D is possibly TRBD2 (5 bases). This TCR derives from a boy younger than 18 in good health. This chain's CDR3 is CASSLYEAVSSYEQYF. The CDR3 coding sequence is TGTGCCAGCAGCTTATACGAAGCGGTGAGCTCCTACGAGCAGTACTTC.